Described below is a single TCR beta chain sequence and its context. Which antigen it targets is not known. One base away there is no much larger clone; base qualities are not given. This specimen belongs to a study of somatic mutations in cytotoxic T cells in rheumatoid arthritis (dated by TCRdb to the late 2010s). About the full investigation: Patient peripheral blood (around 30 ml EDTA) was drawn right after diagnosis and before any treatment started. Sorted V beta1+ cells also underwent TCRB sequencing, and some V beta antibody-stained T-cell populations were flow-sorted at nearly 100% purity on a FACSAria II or Sony SH800. A total of roughly 60 rheumatoid arthritis patients and roughly 18 healthy controls underwent TCRB deep sequencing. Median age was essentially the same in the patient group and the control group. To characterize clonality, the study used TCRB deep sequencing while asking whether somatic mutations are carried by expanded CD8+ T-cell clones in newly diagnosed, untreated rheumatoid arthritis. Study-wide findings and limitations: The antigen targets of the expanded CD8+ clones were unknown, and absence from virus-specific databases did not rule out viral specificity. CD8+ T-cell clonality did not differ significantly between rheumatoid arthritis patients and age-matched healthy controls. The slight underrepresentation of TRBV07 in patients was not corrected for multiple comparisons. In patients, CD8+ clonality rose with age (Spearman r ≈ 0.49), which was not the case in healthy controls. Several identical CD8+ TCRB sequences were found in both blood and synovial fluid, and in about an eighth of the roughly 65 patients the largest CD8+ clone exceeded 20% of CD8+ cells.

The CDR3 contains 16 residues, cysteine and phenylalanine counted. The read is trimmed to its CDR3 DNA, 48 bases read in frame from base 1. A distance of 18 bases separates the germline ends of V and J, which lose 3 bases and 4 bases respectively. CDR1 and CDR2 were assigned from the germline V gene (reference sequence) as MNHEY and SMNVEV. On an AutoMACS, CD4+ and CD8+ cells were isolated via positive magnetic bead selection, and their purity was verified by flow cytometry. Clonal expansions were first screened by flow cytometry with a TCR V beta antibody panel, then characterized by TCRB deep sequencing of sorted CD8+ fractions. Peripheral blood mononuclear cells were obtained using density gradient separation with Ficoll-Paque PLUS. DNA was extracted from CD4-enriched, CD8-enriched or PBMC samples with Nucleospin Tissue or Tissue XS kits and quantified with a Qubit 2.0 fluorometer. TCRB CDR3 sequencing used the immunoSEQ assay on genomic DNA. The study's processing was this. Only a few patient CD8+ clones larger than 1% matched published virus-specific TCRB sequences when compared against them. The analyses included only productive TCRB rearrangements. Clonality was calculated as a Shannon entropy-based productive clonality index, and a clone was defined by a unique TCRB CDR3 sequence. The template counts of each clone relative to the total templates per sample were used to calculate repertoire overlap between two samples. V-gene usage from TCRB sequencing and V-gene usage measured by flow cytometry were correlated (Spearman r of 0.61). As stored in TCRdb, this immuneACCESS dataset retains in-frame rearrangements with V and J assigned. A fraction of the clones does not appear; measured against another copy, unresolved V genes explain less than half of the discrepancy, and the remainder lacks a known reason. The D gene and trimming were derived from the DNA, and the V and J assignments and clone size from that table. The sample has 25,000 to 35,000 clones on record, about 81% of them singletons. 7.5% to 9.5% of the sample is taken by the ten largest.

The rearrangement joined TRBV27 to TRBJ1-1, with TRBD1 tentatively as D gene (5 bases match). The sample was CD8+ T cells sorted from blood. This receptor was obtained from an adult with rheumatoid arthritis. The encoded CDR3 is CASSFRAGGLVTEAFF. The bases are TGTGCCAGCAGTTTTAGGGCCGGGGGTCTAGTCACTGAAGCTTTCTTT.